Below, 32 T cell receptor beta chains from the same sample are listed, as sequenced in a study of cytomegalovirus exposure and HLA in healthy donors. The PCR used 60 Vbeta and 13 Jbeta primers. Only in-frame clones appear in the TCRdb table, and some are missing; sequencing was by immunoSEQ multiplex PCR. The sample table sets out tens of thousands of clones. The sample comprised PBMCs. The receptors were gathered from a man in his fifties or sixties in good health and CMV-seronegative.

The chain recombines TRBV6-1 with TRBJ1-5; 8 bases map to TRBD1. The CDR3 spans 14 residues. V lost 4 bases to trimming and J lost 9 bases; unmatched junction nucleotides: 8. CDR1 is MNHNS and CDR2 is SASEGT in the germline V gene. Here the CDR3 DNA reads TGTGCCAGCAGTGTAGACAGGGGTCATCGGCCCCAGCATTTT. This sequence encodes CASSVDRGHRPQHF.

The chain carries TRBV18 and TRBJ1-5; 8 bases are shared with TRBD1. CDR3 length: 17 residues. Per germline, CDR1 KGHSH and CDR2 LQKENI. Germline trimming cut 2 bases from V and 5 bases from J; bases unmatched to any gene: 11. The CDR3 spells CASSPKLAGGADQPQHF. The CDR3, as DNA: TGTGCCAGCTCACCAAAACTGGCAGGGGGCGCGGATCAGCCCCAGCATTTT.

The chain employs TRBV2 and TRBJ2-2; 11 bases match TRBD2. The V and J ends lost 5 bases and 5 bases, in that order; junction bases with no gene match: 10. Germline V lookup: CDR1 SNHLY, CDR2 FYNNEI. The CDR3 is 17 amino acids. The CDR3 coding sequence is TGTGCCAGCAGTCCAAAAGGACTAGCGGGTGCAACCGGGGAGCTGTTTTTT. This sequence encodes CASSPKGLAGATGELFF. Full variable domain (remainder filled in from reference TRBV2 and TRBJ2-2): EPEVTQTPSHQVTQMGQEVILRCVPISNHLYFYWYRQILGQKVEFLVSFYNNEISEKSEIFDDQFSVERPDGSNFTLKIRSTKLEDSAMYFCASSPKGLAGATGELFFGEGSRLTVL.

The chain carries TRBV18 and TRBJ2-2; TRBD1 aligns across 8 bases. After removal of 2 bases from V and 6 bases from J, the junction contained 8 bases not matched to a gene. The CDR3 is 16 amino acids. CDR1 is KGHSH and CDR2 is LQKENI in the germline V gene. The CDR3 sequence: CASSPIDRGEPGELFF. For the CDR3, the DNA is TGTGCCAGCTCACCAATCGACAGGGGCGAGCCCGGGGAGCTGTTTTTT.

The chain has TRBV2 and TRBJ1-5, with D maybe TRBD1 (6 bases). The CDR3 extends over 15 amino acids. Germline CDR1 reads SNHLY; CDR2 reads FYNNEI. V lost 6 bases and J lost 5, with 17 bases in between. As DNA, the CDR3 is TGTGCCAGCAGGGGGAATCAGGGGCGCGATCAGCCCCAGCATTTT. This encodes CASRGNQGRDQPQHF.

A remark on this clone: The junction and the germline gene differ at one end; a read error may be behind it. V is TRBV10-3 and J is TRBJ1-3, with TRBD1 as a possible D gene (5 bases). CDR3 size: 14 residues. The germline gives CDR1 ENHRY, CDR2 SYGVKD. This chain's CDR3 is CAISTGLSGNTIYF. The DNA for the CDR3 is TGTGCCATCAGTACAGGCTTATCTGGGAACACCATATATTTT.

The V gene is TRBV19, the J gene TRBJ1-1; D is ambiguous. V shed 5 bases and J shed 0 bases, with 10 bases lying between them. This CDR3 spans 14 amino acids. Germline V CDR1 and CDR2: LNHDA, SQIVND (reference sequence). CDR3 in amino acids: CASSLRPMNTEAFF. For the CDR3, the DNA is TGTGCCAGTAGTCTCAGGCCCATGAACACTGAAGCTTTCTTT.

With respect to this clone: A read error may account for a junction end that differs from germline. The rearrangement links TRBV7-7 to TRBJ2-3; 9 nucleotides agree with TRBD1. The germline CDR1 and CDR2 sequences are SSHAT and FNYEAQ (reference sequence). The CDR3 is made up of 15 amino acids. The CDR3 region is CASSLGGTGFDTQYF. As DNA, the CDR3 is TGTGCTAGCAGCTTAGGGGGGACAGGGTTCGATACGCAGTATTTT.

This rearrangement joins TRBV4-2 to TRBJ2-2; TRBD1 matches 7 bases. Germline V gene lookup returns CDR1 LGHNA and CDR2 YNFKEQ. V lost 3 bases and J lost 5; bases outside the gene matches: 6. CDR3 length equals 15 residues. DNA for the CDR3: TGTGCCAGCAGCCAGAACAGGGGAAGGACCGGGGAGCTGTTTTTT. It specifies CASSQNRGRTGELFF.

The chain has TRBV6-5 and TRBJ1-4, with D maybe TRBD1 (5 bases). The CDR3 contains 13 residues. CDR1 is MNHEY and CDR2 is SVGAGI in the germline V gene. With 7 bases removed from V and 8 bases from J, the gap between germline ends came to 14 bases. The CDR3 protein is CASTTRVFEKLFF. CDR3 nucleotides: TGTGCCAGCACTACCAGGGTTTTCGAAAAACTGTTTTTT.

The chain joins TRBV5-1 to TRBJ1-6, with D unresolved. Germline V gene sequence: CDR1 SGHRS, CDR2 YFSETQ. The CDR3 totals 15 residues. With 4 bases removed from V and 2 bases from J, the gap between germline ends came to 10 bases. CDR3 loop: CASSRDTAYNSPLHF. CDR3 bases: TGCGCCAGCAGCAGAGACACTGCCTATAATTCACCCCTCCACTTT.

For this clone: At one boundary the junction diverges from the germline segment, which might be a read error. Within the sample, other DNA sequences also encode this same CDR3. The chain links TRBV18 to TRBJ2-2; 11 bases align to TRBD1. Germline CDR1 reads KGHSH; CDR2 reads LQKENI. The CDR3 spans 17 residues. The CDR3 DNA follows: TGTGCCAGCTCACCCCGAGGACAGGGGGCTGACACCGGGGAGTTGTTTTTT. This encodes CASSPRGQGADTGELFF. The complete variable domain, with remaining parts taken from reference TRBV18 and TRBJ2-2, reads NAGVMQNPRHLVRRRGQEARLRCSPMKGHSHVYWYRQLPEEGLKFMVYLQKENIIDESGMPKERFSAEFPKEGPSILRIQQVVRGDSAAYFCASSPRGQGADTGELFFGEGSRLTVL.

The V gene is TRBV6-5, the J gene TRBJ1-1; D call uncertain. CDR1 is MNHEY and CDR2 is SVGAGI in the germline V gene. V gave up 2 bases and J gave up 1 base, with 11 bases separating them. The CDR3 runs to 15 residues. CDR3 protein: CASSYAAVANTEAFF. CDR3 sequence (DNA): TGTGCCAGCAGTTACGCGGCGGTCGCGAACACTGAAGCTTTCTTT.

About this clone itself: The junction and the germline gene differ at one end; a read error may be behind it. The chain combines TRBV29-1 with TRBJ2-1; D tentatively reads TRBD1 or TRBD2 (5 bases each). From germline, CDR1 is SQVTM and CDR2 ANQGSEA. The CDR3 loop spans 15 amino acids. CDR3 DNA sequence: TGCAGCGTTAAAGACAGCGGCGGGTCCTACAATGAGCAGTTCTTC. It encodes CSVKDSGGSYNEQFF.

In the case of this clone: The identical CDR3 is also encoded by other nucleotide sequences in the sample. The J gene is TRBJ1-1, the V gene TRBV7-2; no clear D. This CDR3 contains 14 residues. V lost 3 bases and J lost 0, with 8 bases in between. Germline V gives CDR1 SGHTA, CDR2 FQGNSA. This CDR3 is CASSLSTLNTEAFF. The CDR3 nucleotides are TGTGCCAGCAGCTTGTCTACCTTGAACACTGAAGCTTTCTTT.

The gene calls are TRBV2 and TRBJ2-4, with 10 bases lining up with TRBD1. The V and J ends lost 6 bases and 5 bases, in that order; junction bases with no gene match: 7. Per the germline V gene, CDR1 is SNHLY and CDR2 is FYNNEI. CDR3 length equals 15 residues. For the CDR3, the DNA is TGTGCCAGCAGCGCAGAGACAGGGGGCCAAAACATTCAGTACTTC. Amino acid sequence: CASSAETGGQNIQYF. Looking up the rest from reference TRBV2 and TRBJ2-4 gives the full variable domain: EPEVTQTPSHQVTQMGQEVILRCVPISNHLYFYWYRQILGQKVEFLVSFYNNEISEKSEIFDDQFSVERPDGSNFTLKIRSTKLEDSAMYFCASSAETGGQNIQYFGAGTRLSVL.

The chain combines TRBV7-9 with TRBJ2-7; 12 bases agree with TRBD1. Germline CDR1 and CDR2: SEHNR and FQNEAQ (reference sequence). V was clipped by 3 bases and J by 6 bases; unmatched bases: 3. This CDR3 spans 14 amino acids. The CDR3 here is CASSLGQGAGEQYF. CDR3 bases: TGTGCCAGCAGCTTGGGACAGGGGGCAGGCGAGCAGTACTTC.

The genes are TRBV5-1 and TRBJ2-2; TRBD2 might be the D (6 bases). This CDR3 contains 13 residues. The germline gives CDR1 SGHRS, CDR2 YFSETQ. The V and J ends lost 2 bases and 5 bases respectively, with 7 bases between them. The CDR3 sequence is CASSFGGTGELFF. The CDR3 nucleotides read TGCGCCAGCAGCTTCGGGGGAACCGGGGAGCTGTTTTTT. Looking up the rest from reference TRBV5-1 and TRBJ2-2 gives the full variable domain: KAGVTQTPRYLIKTRGQQVTLSCSPISGHRSVSWYQQTPGQGLQFLFEYFSETQRNKGNFPGRFSGRQFSNSRSEMNVSTLELGDSALYLCASSFGGTGELFFGEGSRLTVL.

The chain carries TRBV11-1 and TRBJ2-2; D possibly corresponds to TRBD2 (5 bases). Trimming took off 1 base at V and 3 bases at J, with 9 bases between the two ends. There are 15 residues in the CDR3. Germline-derived CDR1 and CDR2 are SGHAT and FQDESV (reference sequence). The CDR3 here is CASSLVPGYTGELFF. The CDR3 DNA sequence: TGTGCCAGCAGCTTAGTGCCGGGGTACACCGGGGAGCTGTTTTTT. The full variable domain, its missing parts supplied by reference TRBV11-1 and TRBJ2-2, is EAEVAQSPRYKITEKSQAVAFWCDPISGHATLYWYRQILGQGPELLVQFQDESVVDDSQLPKDRFSAERLKGVDSTLKIQPAELGDSAMYLCASSLVPGYTGELFFGEGSRLTVL.

The V gene is TRBV18, the J gene TRBJ1-3, with a tentative D call TRBD1 (5 bases). V was pared by 1 base and J by 2 bases, with 6 bases between. Germline-derived CDR1 and CDR2 are KGHSH and LQKENI. The CDR3 has 14 residues. The chain's CDR3 is CASSPLDTGNTIYF. DNA of the CDR3: TGTGCCAGCTCACCACTGGACACTGGAAACACCATATATTTT.

The V gene is TRBV2, the J gene TRBJ1-5; D is unresolved. CDR3 length: 12 amino acids. V was cut by 6 bases and J by 5 bases, with 8 bases left in between. CDR1 and CDR2 from the germline V gene are SNHLY and FYNNEI. In DNA, the CDR3 is TGTGCCAGCAGAGCCACAGATCAGCCCCAGCATTTT. Protein: CASRATDQPQHF.

DNA for the CDR3: TGTGCCAGCAGCGTAGCGGGACAGGGGCTCGAGCAGTACTTC. Translation: CASSVAGQGLEQYF. The chain has TRBV9 and TRBJ2-7, with 10 bases lining up with TRBD1. J gave up 6 bases and V 0 bases, and 3 bases lay outside the gene matches. This CDR3 is 14 amino acids long. Germline loops: CDR1 SGDLS, CDR2 YYNGEE.

The chain uses TRBV7-3 and TRBJ1-3; TRBD1 might be the D (6 bases). Germline values: CDR1 SGHTA, CDR2 FQGTGA. V was shortened by 0 bases and J by 4 bases, with 13 bases between the two germline ends. This CDR3 has 16 residues. The CDR3 sequence is CASSLTGTIQGNTIYF. DNA for the CDR3: TGTGCCAGCAGCTTAACAGGGACAATACAGGGAAACACCATATATTTT.

This chain joins TRBV4-1 and TRBJ2-1; 9 bases agree with TRBD2. Trimming cost V 2 bases and J 0 bases; bases outside gene matches: 8. The CDR3 is 18 amino acids. Germline loops: CDR1 MGHRA, CDR2 YSYEKL. The CDR3 here is CASSQSLAGASSYNEQFF. DNA of the CDR3: TGCGCCAGCAGCCAATCCTTAGCGGGGGCGAGCTCCTACAATGAGCAGTTCTTC.

The chain recombines TRBV5-1 with TRBJ2-7; D gene uncertain. CDR3 length equals 14 residues. Trimming cost V 1 base and J 3 bases, with 11 bases left between them. The germline CDR1 and CDR2 sequences are SGHRS and YFSETQ. The CDR3 here is CASSLSVADYEQYF. CDR3 coding DNA: TGCGCCAGCAGCTTGTCAGTAGCCGACTACGAGCAGTACTTC.

The gene calls are TRBV20-1 and TRBJ2-3; the D gene is possibly TRBD2 (5 bases). V dropped 8 bases and J dropped 7 bases, with 7 bases sitting between them. The CDR3 runs to 9 residues. Germline loops: CDR1 DFQATT, CDR2 SNEGSKA (reference sequence). CDR3 coding DNA: TGCAGTAGCGGAAATACGCAGTATTTT. Its translation is CSSGNTQYF.

The CDR3, as DNA: TGTGCCAGCAGTTACACCTGGGGAGGGGCCTATGGCTACACCTTC. Its protein is CASSYTWGGAYGYTF. V is TRBV27 and J is TRBJ1-2; D is perhaps TRBD1 (5 bases). V was clipped by 4 bases and J by 4 bases, with 16 bases between them. From germline, CDR1 is MNHEY and CDR2 SMNVEV (reference sequence). This CDR3 region has 15 residues.

J is TRBJ1-3 and V is TRBV7-2; D remains ambiguous. V was pared by 4 bases and J by 1 base, with 5 bases between. The CDR3 is 13 amino acids. The germline CDR1 and CDR2 sequences are SGHTA and FQGNSA. This CDR3 is CASSSGSGNTIYF. The CDR3 DNA reads TGTGCCAGCAGCTCGGGGTCTGGAAACACCATATATTTT.

This sequence joins TRBV6-4 and TRBJ1-2; D uncertain. This CDR3 contains 15 residues. The germline V gene has CDR1 MRHNA and CDR2 SNTAGT. Trimming cost V 6 bases and J 4 bases, with 18 bases left between them. The CDR3 region is CASRDWASPSYGYTF. CDR3 sequence (DNA): TGTGCCAGCAGGGATTGGGCGTCCCCCTCCTATGGCTACACCTTC.

The genes are TRBV14 and TRBJ2-2; TRBD1 is a possible D gene (5 bases). CDR1 and CDR2 (germline): SGHDN, FVKESK. This CDR3 is built from 13 residues. V was shortened by 6 bases and J by 1 base, with 6 bases between the two germline ends. The CDR3: CASRDRNTGELFF. The CDR3 nucleotides are TGTGCCAGCAGAGACAGGAACACCGGGGAGCTGTTTTTT. The full variable domain, its missing parts supplied by reference TRBV14 and TRBJ2-2, is EAGVTQFPSHSVIEKGQTVTLRCDPISGHDNLYWYRRVMGKEIKFLLHFVKESKQDESGMPNNRFLAERTGGTYSTLKVQPAELEDSGVYFCASRDRNTGELFFGEGSRLTVL.

This chain links TRBV5-1 with TRBJ1-1; TRBD1 agrees at 7 bases. CDR1 and CDR2 (germline): SGHRS, YFSETQ. The CDR3 covers 14 residues. The junction had 13 bases not matched to a gene; V was cut back by 7 bases and J by 7 bases. This CDR3 reads CASSDQGVGVEAFF. The CDR3 DNA reads as TGCGCCAGCTCGGATCAGGGGGTTGGTGTTGAAGCTTTCTTT.

This chain joins TRBV18 and TRBJ1-1, with TRBD1 matching 8 bases. This CDR3 region has 15 residues. The ends lost 8 bases at V and 0 bases at J; junction bases unmatched: 8. Germline V gene sequence: CDR1 KGHSH, CDR2 LQKENI. CDR3 region: CASPLKQGVNTEAFF. The CDR3 coding sequence is TGTGCCAGCCCGTTAAAACAGGGGGTGAACACTGAAGCTTTCTTT.